The clone carrying this TCR beta chain is deemed medium-sized (0.01 to 0.1%). Its cognate antigen is unknown. This record comes from a study of graft-versus-host responses after intestinal transplantation. Study-level background: Grafts that recipients had were multivisceral, liver-intestinal, or isolated intestinal transplants. The whole recipient group had anti-thymocyte globulin induction followed by tacrolimus and steroids for around three years.

The germline V gene encodes CDR1 MNHEY and CDR2 SMNVEV (reference sequence). This CDR3 is built from 14 residues. V shed 3 bases and J 6 bases; nucleotides not matched to a gene: 3. General study results and limits: Graft-donor T cell macrochimerism coincided with high graft-versus-host to host-versus-graft clonal ratios in allografts.

This table comes from immunoSEQ multiplex PCR, and its TCRdb copy is limited to in-frame clones, with some not included. The sample holds around 18,000 clones; about 80% are singletons and the top ten take about 6.1%. Tissue from the graft was processed to free its intraepithelial and lamina propria lymphocytes. The gene calls are TRBV27 and TRBJ2-2, with 8 bases aligning to TRBD1. The TCR was taken from a human patient who received an intestinal transplant, so some T cells may come from the graft donor. The sample consisted of ileum tissue, taken 17 days after transplant. CDR3 DNA: TGTGCCAGCAGTTTGTGGACAGGGTCCGGGGAGCTGTTTTTT. Translation gives CASSLWTGSGELFF.